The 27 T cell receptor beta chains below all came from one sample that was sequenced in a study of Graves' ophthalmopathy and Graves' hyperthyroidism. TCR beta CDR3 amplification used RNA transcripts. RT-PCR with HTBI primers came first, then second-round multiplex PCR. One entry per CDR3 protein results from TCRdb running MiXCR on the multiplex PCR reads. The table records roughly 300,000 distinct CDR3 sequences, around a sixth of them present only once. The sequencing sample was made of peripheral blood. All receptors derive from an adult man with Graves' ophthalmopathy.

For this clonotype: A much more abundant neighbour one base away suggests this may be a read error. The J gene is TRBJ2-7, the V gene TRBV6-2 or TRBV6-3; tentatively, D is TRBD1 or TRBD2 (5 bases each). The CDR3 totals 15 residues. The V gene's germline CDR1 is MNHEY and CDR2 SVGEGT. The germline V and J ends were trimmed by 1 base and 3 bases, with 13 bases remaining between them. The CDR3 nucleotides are TGTGCCAGCAGTTACTGGGGCGGGCAGAACTACGAGCAGTACTTC. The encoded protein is CASSYWGGQNYEQYF.

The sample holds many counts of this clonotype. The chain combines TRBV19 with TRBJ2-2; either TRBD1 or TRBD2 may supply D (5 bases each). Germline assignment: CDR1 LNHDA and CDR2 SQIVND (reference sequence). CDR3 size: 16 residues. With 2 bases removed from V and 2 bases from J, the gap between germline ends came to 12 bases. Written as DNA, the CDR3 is TGTGCCAGTAGTATATTCGGGACCTTCAACACCGGGGAGCTGTTTTTT. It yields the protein CASSIFGTFNTGELFF.

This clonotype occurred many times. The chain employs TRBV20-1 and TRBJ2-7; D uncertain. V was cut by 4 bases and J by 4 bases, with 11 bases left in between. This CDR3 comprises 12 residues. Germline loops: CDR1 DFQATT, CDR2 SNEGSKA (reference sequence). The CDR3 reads CSAKGPTYEQYF. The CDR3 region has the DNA TGCAGTGCTAAGGGCCCGACGTACGAGCAGTACTTC.

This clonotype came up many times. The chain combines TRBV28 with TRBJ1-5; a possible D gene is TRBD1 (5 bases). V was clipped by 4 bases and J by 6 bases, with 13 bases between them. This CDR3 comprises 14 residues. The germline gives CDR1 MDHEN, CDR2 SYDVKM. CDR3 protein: CASSSRGGGQPQHF. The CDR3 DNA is TGTGCCAGCAGTTCCCGGGGTGGGGGTCAGCCCCAGCATTTT.

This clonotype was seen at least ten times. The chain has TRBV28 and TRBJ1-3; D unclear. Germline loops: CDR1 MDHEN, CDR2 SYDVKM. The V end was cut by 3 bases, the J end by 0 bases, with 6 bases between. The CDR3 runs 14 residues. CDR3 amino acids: CASSLLSSGNTIYF. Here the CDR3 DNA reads TGTGCCAGCAGTTTGTTAAGCTCTGGAAACACCATATATTTT.

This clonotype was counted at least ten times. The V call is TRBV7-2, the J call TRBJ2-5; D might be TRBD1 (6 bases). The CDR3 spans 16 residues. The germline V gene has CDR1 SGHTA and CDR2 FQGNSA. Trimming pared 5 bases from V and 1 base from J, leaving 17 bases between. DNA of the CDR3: TGTGCCAGCAGCCCTAGTGGACAGTCGTCCCAAGAGACCCAGTACTTC. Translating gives CASSPSGQSSQETQYF.

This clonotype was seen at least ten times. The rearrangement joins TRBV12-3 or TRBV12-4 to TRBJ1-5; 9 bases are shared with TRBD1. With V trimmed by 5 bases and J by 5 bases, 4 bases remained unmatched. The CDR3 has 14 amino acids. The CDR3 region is CASSPDRGDQPQHF. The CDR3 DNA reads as TGTGCCAGCAGTCCGGACAGGGGCGATCAGCCCCAGCATTTT.

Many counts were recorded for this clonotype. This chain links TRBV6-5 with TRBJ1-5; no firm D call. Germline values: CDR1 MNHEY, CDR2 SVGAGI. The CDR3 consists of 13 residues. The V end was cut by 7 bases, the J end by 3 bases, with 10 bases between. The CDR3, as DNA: TGTGCCAGCACTACCACCTCCAATCAGCCCCAGCATTTT. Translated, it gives CASTTTSNQPQHF.

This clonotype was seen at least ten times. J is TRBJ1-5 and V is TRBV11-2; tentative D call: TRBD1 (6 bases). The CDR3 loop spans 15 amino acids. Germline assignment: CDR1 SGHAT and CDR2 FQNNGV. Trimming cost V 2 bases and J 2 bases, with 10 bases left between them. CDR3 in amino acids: CASSLRHRGNQPQHF. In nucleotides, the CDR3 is TGTGCCAGCAGCTTACGGCACAGGGGCAATCAGCCCCAGCATTTT.

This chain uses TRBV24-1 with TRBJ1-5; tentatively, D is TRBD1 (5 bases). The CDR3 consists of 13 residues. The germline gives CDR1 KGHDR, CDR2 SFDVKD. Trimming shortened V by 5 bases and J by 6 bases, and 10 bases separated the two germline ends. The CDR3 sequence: CATSALGGQPQHF. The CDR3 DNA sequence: TGTGCCACCAGTGCCCTTGGGGGTCAGCCCCAGCATTTT.

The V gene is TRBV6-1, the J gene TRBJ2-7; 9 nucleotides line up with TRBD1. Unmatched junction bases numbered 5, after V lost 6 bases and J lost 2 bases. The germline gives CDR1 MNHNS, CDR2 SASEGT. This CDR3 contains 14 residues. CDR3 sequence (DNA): TGTGCCAGCAGGAAAAGGGACAGGGCCTACGAGCAGTACTTC. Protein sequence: CASRKRDRAYEQYF.

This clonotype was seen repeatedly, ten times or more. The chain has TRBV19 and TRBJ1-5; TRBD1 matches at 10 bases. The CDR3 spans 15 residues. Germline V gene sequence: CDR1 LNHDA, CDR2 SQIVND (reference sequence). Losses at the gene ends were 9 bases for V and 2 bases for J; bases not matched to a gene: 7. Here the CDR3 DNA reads TGTGCCAGCAGCCCGGGGACAGGGGGCAATCAGCCCCAGCATTTT. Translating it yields CASSPGTGGNQPQHF.

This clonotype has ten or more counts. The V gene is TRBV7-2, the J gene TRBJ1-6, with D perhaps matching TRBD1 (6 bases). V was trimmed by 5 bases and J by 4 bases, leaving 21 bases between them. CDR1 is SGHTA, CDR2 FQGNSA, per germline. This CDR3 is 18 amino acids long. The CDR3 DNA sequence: TGTGCCAGCAGCGGGTCCGGGGGCGAAGTTCCTTATAATTCACCCCTCCACTTT. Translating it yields CASSGSGGEVPYNSPLHF. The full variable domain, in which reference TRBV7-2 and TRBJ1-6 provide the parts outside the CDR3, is GAGVSQSPSNKVTEKGKDVELRCDPISGHTALYWYRQSLGQGLEFLIYFQGNSAPDKSGLPSDRFSAERTGGSVSTLTIQRTQQEDSAVYLCASSGSGGEVPYNSPLHFGNGTRLTVT.

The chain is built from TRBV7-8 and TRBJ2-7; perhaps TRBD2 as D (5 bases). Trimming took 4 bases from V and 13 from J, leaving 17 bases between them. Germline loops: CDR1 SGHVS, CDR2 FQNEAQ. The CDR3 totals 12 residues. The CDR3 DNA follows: TGTGCCAGCAGCTCTCCAGGACTCCTTTTATACTTC. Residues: CASSSPGLLLYF.

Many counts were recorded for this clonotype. The CDR3 DNA follows: TGCAGTGCTAGAAGGGACACCCGCCTTGACTACGAGCAGTACTTC. It codes for CSARRDTRLDYEQYF. The chain has TRBV20-1 and TRBJ2-7, with D perhaps matching TRBD1 (6 bases). Between the trimmed V and J ends, which lost 2 bases and 3 bases, there was a span of 17 bases. Germline CDR1 DFQATT, CDR2 SNEGSKA (reference sequence). The CDR3 runs 15 residues.

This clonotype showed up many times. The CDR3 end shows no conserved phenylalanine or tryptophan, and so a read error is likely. In nucleotides, the CDR3 is TGCAGTGCTAGAGATCGAGACAGGGGAGACTATGGCTACACCTCC. Its translation: CSARDRDRGDYGYTS. The chain joins TRBV20-1 to TRBJ1-2, with 8 bases identical to TRBD1. With 0 bases clipped from V and 3 bases from J, the junction kept 6 bases outside the gene matches. CDR1 is DFQATT and CDR2 is SNEGSKA in the germline V gene (reference sequence). This CDR3 comprises 15 residues.

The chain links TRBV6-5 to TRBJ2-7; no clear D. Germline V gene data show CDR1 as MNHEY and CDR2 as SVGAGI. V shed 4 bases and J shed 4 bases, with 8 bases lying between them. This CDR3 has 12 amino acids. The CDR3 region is CASSLRRYEQYF. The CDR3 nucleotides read TGTGCCAGCAGTTTACGACGGTACGAGCAGTACTTC.

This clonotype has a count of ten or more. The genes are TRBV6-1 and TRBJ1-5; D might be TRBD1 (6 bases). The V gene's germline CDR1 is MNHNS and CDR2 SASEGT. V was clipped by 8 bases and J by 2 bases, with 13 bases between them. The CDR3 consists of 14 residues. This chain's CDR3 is CASRRGLGNQPQHF. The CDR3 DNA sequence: TGTGCCAGCCGCAGGGGTTTGGGCAATCAGCCCCAGCATTTT.

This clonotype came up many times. The CDR3 DNA reads TGTGCCAGCAGCGAGCGGGACAGGCCACCTCTAAACACTGAAGCTTTCTTT. Amino acid sequence: CASSERDRPPLNTEAFF. This chain uses TRBV11-2 with TRBJ1-1; 8 positions match TRBD1. J lost 2 bases, V lost 5 bases, and 13 bases had no gene match. The CDR3 sequence is 17 residues long. In germline, CDR1 is SGHAT, CDR2 FQNNGV.

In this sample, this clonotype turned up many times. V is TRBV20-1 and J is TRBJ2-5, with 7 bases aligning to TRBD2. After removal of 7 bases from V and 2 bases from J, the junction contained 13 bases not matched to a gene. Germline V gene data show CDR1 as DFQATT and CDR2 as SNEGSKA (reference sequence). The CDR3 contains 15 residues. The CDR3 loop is CSVARGGGPQETQYF. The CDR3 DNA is TGCAGTGTTGCCAGAGGCGGGGGACCGCAAGAGACCCAGTACTTC.

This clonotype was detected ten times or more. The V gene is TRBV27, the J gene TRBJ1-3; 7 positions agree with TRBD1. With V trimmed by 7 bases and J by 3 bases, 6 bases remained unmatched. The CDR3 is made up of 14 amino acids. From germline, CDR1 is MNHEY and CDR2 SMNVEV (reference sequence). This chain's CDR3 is CASKTWDSGNTIYF. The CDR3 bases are TGTGCCAGCAAGACCTGGGACAGTGGAAACACCATATATTTT.

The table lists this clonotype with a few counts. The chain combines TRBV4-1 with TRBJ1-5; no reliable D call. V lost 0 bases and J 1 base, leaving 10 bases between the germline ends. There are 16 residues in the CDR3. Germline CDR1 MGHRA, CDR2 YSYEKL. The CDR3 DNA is TGCGCCAGCAGCCAAGAGGCCGTTTGGAGCAATCAGCCCCAGCATTTT. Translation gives CASSQEAVWSNQPQHF.

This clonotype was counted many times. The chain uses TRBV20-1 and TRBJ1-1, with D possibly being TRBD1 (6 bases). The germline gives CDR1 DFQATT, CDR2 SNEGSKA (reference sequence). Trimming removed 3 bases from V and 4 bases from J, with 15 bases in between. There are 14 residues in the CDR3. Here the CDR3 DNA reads TGCAGTGCTAGGTATCCAGGGGAGGGCACTGAAGCTTTCTTT. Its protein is CSARYPGEGTEAFF.

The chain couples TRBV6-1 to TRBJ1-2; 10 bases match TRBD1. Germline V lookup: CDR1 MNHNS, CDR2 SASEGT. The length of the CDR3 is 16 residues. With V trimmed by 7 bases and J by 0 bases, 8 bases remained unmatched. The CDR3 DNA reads TGTGCCAGCACCGGGACAGGGGCCAGAGCTAACTATGGCTACACCTTC. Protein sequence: CASTGTGARANYGYTF.

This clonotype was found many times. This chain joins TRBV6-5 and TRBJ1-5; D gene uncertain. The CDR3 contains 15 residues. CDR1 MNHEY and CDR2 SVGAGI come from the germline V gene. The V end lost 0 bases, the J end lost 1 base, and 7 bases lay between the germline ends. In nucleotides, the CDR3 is TGTGCCAGCAGTTACTCGAAACAGAGCAATCAGCCCCAGCATTTT. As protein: CASSYSKQSNQPQHF.

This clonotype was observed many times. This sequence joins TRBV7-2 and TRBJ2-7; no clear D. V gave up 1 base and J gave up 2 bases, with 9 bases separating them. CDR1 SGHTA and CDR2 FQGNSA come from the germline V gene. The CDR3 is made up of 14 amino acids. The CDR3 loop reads CASSLEAATYEQYF. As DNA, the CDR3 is TGTGCCAGCAGCTTAGAGGCAGCAACCTACGAGCAGTACTTC.

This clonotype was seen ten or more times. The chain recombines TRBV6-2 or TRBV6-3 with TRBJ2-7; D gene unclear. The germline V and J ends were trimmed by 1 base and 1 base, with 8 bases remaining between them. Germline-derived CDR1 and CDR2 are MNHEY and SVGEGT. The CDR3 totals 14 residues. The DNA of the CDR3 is TGTGCCAGCAGTTACTTGGGCCCATCCTACGAGCAGTACTTC. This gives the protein CASSYLGPSYEQYF.